A single sample gave rise to the 30 T cell receptor beta chains below, sequenced in a study of Ad26.COV2.S vaccination and SARS-CoV-2 variants. The table came from immunoSEQ multiplex PCR; TCRdb's copy has only in-frame clones and leaves some out. The table includes about 350,000 clones, under 95% detected once. Sequenced material: peripheral blood, taken after recovery from COVID-19. Every receptor here comes from a human donor who had recovered from COVID-19.

The chain carries TRBV7-9 and TRBJ2-5; tentatively, D is TRBD2 (7 bases). Germline loops: CDR1 SEHNR, CDR2 FQNEAQ (reference sequence). The CDR3 is 15 residues long. Trimming took 5 bases from V and 6 from J, leaving 19 bases between them. CDR3 DNA sequence: TGTGCCAGCAGCCCCGGTGGGGGGGGCTGGAAGACCCAGTACTTC. Its translation is CASSPGGGGWKTQYF.

For this clone: Different DNA sequences within this sample yield the same CDR3. The rearrangement uses TRBV9 and TRBJ2-5; 8 positions match TRBD2. The CDR3 length is 16 residues. V shed 0 bases and J 1 base; nucleotides not matched to a gene: 5. Germline lookup yields CDR1 SGDLS and CDR2 YYNGEE. The CDR3 DNA is TGTGCCAGCAGCGTAGGAAGCGGGGGTCTCCAAGAGACCCAGTACTTC. It translates to CASSVGSGGLQETQYF.

The rearrangement joins TRBV19 to TRBJ2-3; D not resolved. The CDR3 has 12 residues. Trimming cost V 11 bases and J 2 bases, with 11 bases left between them. Germline loops: CDR1 LNHDA, CDR2 SQIVND (reference sequence). The CDR3 spells CASSGLTDTQYF. CDR3 sequence (DNA): TGTGCCTCTTCGGGTCTCACAGATACGCAGTATTTT.

The V call is TRBV6-2 or TRBV6-3, the J call TRBJ1-1; 9 positions match TRBD1. V dropped 4 bases and J dropped 11; count of bases not matched to a gene: 2. This CDR3 is built from 11 residues. From germline, CDR1 is MNHEY and CDR2 SVGEGT. The CDR3 region has the DNA TGTGCCAGCAGTTTTGGACAGGGGGCTTTCTTT. This translates into CASSFGQGAFF.

The rearrangement uses TRBV18 and TRBJ2-7; the D gene is possibly TRBD2 (5 bases). This CDR3 spans 17 amino acids. The germline V gene has CDR1 KGHSH and CDR2 LQKENI. V was clipped by 1 base and J by 4 bases, with 20 bases between them. CDR3 coding DNA: TGTGCCAGCTCACCACTTCCGGGAACTGCTTTAACGTACGAGCAGTACTTC. Its translation is CASSPLPGTALTYEQYF.

The genes are TRBV18 and TRBJ1-5; D gene ambiguous. CDR1 and CDR2 (germline): KGHSH, LQKENI. The CDR3 covers 12 residues. V was pared by 5 bases and J by 3 bases, with 5 bases between. In nucleotides, the CDR3 is TGTGCCAGCTCAGCGGACAATCAGCCCCAGCATTTT. Translation: CASSADNQPQHF.

The gene calls are TRBV7-2 and TRBJ1-1; D ambiguous. Trimming took off 0 bases at V and 4 bases at J, with 9 bases between the two ends. This CDR3 is built from 14 residues. Germline V gives CDR1 SGHTA, CDR2 FQGNSA. CDR3 residues: CASSLAGSATEAFF. The CDR3 DNA is TGTGCCAGCAGCTTAGCAGGGTCGGCCACTGAAGCTTTCTTT.

The chain uses TRBV7-6 and TRBJ1-2; a possible D gene is TRBD1 (5 bases). The V end was cut by 5 bases, the J end by 0 bases, with 19 bases between. This CDR3 region has 17 residues. Germline CDR1 reads SGHVS; CDR2 reads FNYEAQ. The CDR3 DNA follows: TGTGCCAGCAGCCTCGGGGACTTATCCCGATCTAACTATGGCTACACCTTC. This translates into CASSLGDLSRSNYGYTF.

The CDR3 DNA reads as TGTGCTAGTGGTGGGGGGGACAGGGTCGCAGATACGCAGTATTTT. The encoded protein is CASGGGDRVADTQYF. The chain uses TRBV12-5 and TRBJ2-3, with TRBD1 matching 9 bases. Losses at the gene ends were 5 bases for V and 4 bases for J; bases not matched to a gene: 7. Germline V gene data show CDR1 as LGHNT and CDR2 as FRNRAP. This CDR3 region has 15 residues. The whole variable domain, filled in from reference TRBV12-5 and TRBJ2-3, reads DARVTQTPRHKVTEMGQEVTMRCQPILGHNTVFWYRQTMMQGLELLAYFRNRAPLDDSGMPKDRFSAEMPDATLATLKIQPSEPRDSAVYFCASGGGDRVADTQYFGPGTRLTVL.

V is TRBV25-1 and J is TRBJ1-6; D gene ambiguous. The CDR3 totals 14 residues. Germline CDR1 and CDR2: MGHDK and SYGVNS. Trimming left V 2 bases short and J 8 bases short, with 10 bases between. The CDR3 sequence is CASSELATDSPLHF. The CDR3 coding sequence is TGTGCCAGCAGTGAACTTGCTACTGATTCACCCCTCCACTTT.

This clone was seen a single time. This chain connects TRBV14 to TRBJ2-3; D is undetermined. This CDR3 contains 16 residues. V dropped 2 bases and J dropped 4 bases, with 16 bases sitting between them. The germline CDR1 and CDR2 sequences are SGHDN and FVKESK. In DNA, the CDR3 is TGTGCCAGCAGCCAAAGACGGACCAATCGGGCAGATACGCAGTATTTT. As protein: CASSQRRTNRADTQYF.

V gene TRBV25-1 combines with J gene TRBJ1-2; D uncertain. Germline values: CDR1 MGHDK, CDR2 SYGVNS. V shed 3 bases and J shed 7 bases, with 15 bases lying between them. CDR3 size: 14 residues. As DNA, the CDR3 is TGTGCCAGCAGTGATGGGATAGACCTTTTTGGCTACACCTTC. This gives the protein CASSDGIDLFGYTF.

The V and J genes are TRBV7-9 and TRBJ2-1, with D perhaps TRBD1 or TRBD2 (5 bases each). CDR1 and CDR2 (germline): SEHNR, FQNEAQ (reference sequence). The ends were cut back, 5 bases at V and 6 bases at J, with 11 bases in the middle. This CDR3 is built from 13 residues. Here the CDR3 reads CASSAKRGNEQFF. The CDR3 bases are TGTGCCAGCAGCGCGAAGAGGGGCAATGAGCAGTTCTTC.

The rearrangement joins TRBV5-5 to TRBJ2-3, with TRBD2 matching over 8 bases. There are 16 residues in the CDR3. V gave up 3 bases and J gave up 0 bases; unmatched junction bases: 6. Germline CDR1 is SGHKS and CDR2 is YYEKEE (reference sequence). For the CDR3, the DNA is TGTGCCAGCAGCTCGGGGGGGGCAGCTAGCACAGATACGCAGTATTTT. It codes for CASSSGGAASTDTQYF.

This chain connects TRBV19 to TRBJ2-2; TRBD1 agrees at 7 bases. From germline, CDR1 is LNHDA and CDR2 SQIVND (reference sequence). The V and J ends lost 6 bases and 3 bases, in that order; junction bases with no gene match: 16. CDR3 length: 18 residues. For the CDR3, the DNA is TGTGCCAGTAGCCCGGAAAGTCGGGACAGAGTATACACCGGGGAGCTGTTTTTT. It yields the protein CASSPESRDRVYTGELFF.

J is TRBJ1-4 and V is TRBV6-2 or TRBV6-3, with D unresolved. The V and J ends lost 6 bases and 7 bases respectively, with 9 bases between them. The CDR3 sequence is 12 residues long. Germline values: CDR1 MNHEY, CDR2 SVGEGT. CDR3 sequence (DNA): TGTGCCAGCAGCCGAGATGGTGAAAAACTGTTTTTT. This encodes CASSRDGEKLFF.

This chain uses TRBV5-4 with TRBJ2-3, with 7 positions matching TRBD2. Germline assignment: CDR1 SGHNT and CDR2 YYREEE (reference sequence). The length of the CDR3 is 16 residues. V lost 3 bases, J lost 0 bases, and 7 bases stayed unmatched. The chain's CDR3 is CASSWGGTSSTDTQYF. Written as DNA, the CDR3 is TGTGCCAGCAGCTGGGGGGGAACATCAAGCACAGATACGCAGTATTTT.

The chain links TRBV6-6 to TRBJ1-1; 8 bases align to TRBD1. Germline V CDR1 and CDR2: MNHNY, SVGAGI (reference sequence). The trim removed 6 bases at V and 6 bases at J, leaving 6 bases unmatched. CDR3 length equals 13 residues. The DNA for the CDR3 is TGTGCCAGCAGGGTCACAGGGGGGTCTGAAGCTTTCTTT. This gives the protein CASRVTGGSEAFF.

The CDR3 sequence: CASRRMTDFFYEQYF. CDR3 sequence (DNA): TGCGCCAGCAGGCGTATGACGGACTTTTTCTACGAGCAGTACTTC. V usage is TRBV10-2 and J usage is TRBJ2-7, with D possibly TRBD2 on 5 matching bases. Germline V gives CDR1 WSHSY, CDR2 SAAADI. Trimming removed 6 bases at V and 3 bases at J, with 18 bases between. The CDR3 length is 15 residues.

This clone was detected only once. This chain joins TRBV5-4 and TRBJ2-1; 9 positions match TRBD2. Germline values: CDR1 SGHNT, CDR2 YYREEE (reference sequence). This CDR3 is built from 15 residues. The J segment lost 4 bases and the V segment lost 2 bases, leaving 4 bases of the junction unmatched. CDR3 sequence reads: CASSFSGGIYNEQFF. In DNA, the CDR3 is TGTGCCAGCAGCTTCAGCGGGGGGATTTACAATGAGCAGTTCTTC.

The chain is built from TRBV6-1 and TRBJ1-2; tentatively, D is TRBD1 (5 bases). The CDR3 is made up of 13 amino acids. Looked up from germline, CDR1 is MNHNS and CDR2 is SASEGT. V lost 2 bases to trimming and J lost 6 bases, with 10 bases between them. The CDR3 sequence: CASSERQGHGYTF. The CDR3 region has the DNA TGTGCCAGCAGTGAAAGGCAGGGTCATGGCTACACCTTC.

The chain couples TRBV29-1 to TRBJ2-4; TRBD2 agrees at 14 bases. CDR1 is SQVTM, CDR2 ANQGSEA, per germline. The CDR3 sequence is 17 residues long. Trimming removed 6 bases from V and 1 base from J; junction bases left unmatched: 8. As DNA, the CDR3 is TGCAGCGTGATGACTAGCGGGGGGGCCGCGGCCAAAAACATTCAGTACTTC. Its translation is CSVMTSGGAAAKNIQYF.

In this sample, this clone turned up once. The chain uses TRBV2 and TRBJ1-2, with 9 bases that match TRBD1. Germline V CDR1 and CDR2: SNHLY, FYNNEI. CDR3 length: 15 amino acids. The V segment lost 8 bases and the J segment 3 bases; nucleotides outside the gene matches: 10. Written as DNA, the CDR3 is TGTGCCAGCGGGGGGGCAGGGACAGGGCACTATGGCTACACCTTC. Protein product: CASGGAGTGHYGYTF.

The chain couples TRBV19 to TRBJ2-1; 7 bases map to TRBD1. CDR3 length: 15 residues. The junction had 6 bases not matched to a gene; V was cut back by 3 bases and J by 4 bases. Germline V gene sequence: CDR1 LNHDA, CDR2 SQIVND (reference sequence). CDR3 in amino acids: CASSIQTGSYNEQFF. The CDR3 DNA reads TGTGCCAGTAGTATCCAGACAGGGTCTTACAATGAGCAGTTCTTC.

The CDR3 coding sequence is TGCGCCAGCAGCTTGTCGGGGGTAACAGATACGCAGTATTTT. Amino acid sequence: CASSLSGVTDTQYF. The genes are TRBV5-1 and TRBJ2-3; D might be TRBD2 (6 bases). This CDR3 contains 14 residues. The V end lost 1 base, the J end lost 3 bases, and 9 bases lay between the germline ends. In germline, CDR1 is SGHRS, CDR2 YFSETQ.

This clone was counted once. The chain carries TRBV28 and TRBJ1-1; weak D call: TRBD1 (6 bases). Trimming stripped 0 bases from V and 0 bases from J, with 11 bases between. Germline CDR1 is MDHEN and CDR2 is SYDVKM. The CDR3 covers 16 residues. The CDR3 spells CASSLWRGAVNTEAFF. For the CDR3, the DNA is TGTGCCAGCAGTTTATGGCGGGGGGCGGTGAACACTGAAGCTTTCTTT.

The chain couples TRBV5-4 to TRBJ2-3, with 10 bases identical to TRBD2. The CDR3 runs to 14 residues. Germline V gene lookup returns CDR1 SGHNT and CDR2 YYREEE (reference sequence). With 4 bases clipped from V and 6 bases from J, the junction kept 5 bases outside the gene matches. The CDR3 DNA sequence: TGTGCCAGCAGCAGAAGCGGGGGGGCGGATACGCAGTATTTT. Residues: CASSRSGGADTQYF.

This clone was seen a single time. This chain uses TRBV7-9 with TRBJ2-5; D not resolved. CDR3 size: 18 residues. V gave up 5 bases and J gave up 2 bases, with 24 bases separating them. Germline loops: CDR1 SEHNR, CDR2 FQNEAQ (reference sequence). For the CDR3, the DNA is TGTGCCAGCAGCCCTCGAGGCCCAGGCCACTCGTGGCAAGAGACCCAGTACTTC. Protein: CASSPRGPGHSWQETQYF.

This clone has only one observation. The chain combines TRBV6-6 with TRBJ2-5; 8 bases match TRBD2. Germline V gene data show CDR1 as MNHNY and CDR2 as SVGAGI (reference sequence). This CDR3 spans 15 amino acids. Unmatched junction bases numbered 8, after V lost 7 bases and J lost 1 base. Here the CDR3 DNA reads TGTGCCAGCAACCCCGGGGGGGAGGGCCAAGAGACCCAGTACTTC. The encoded protein is CASNPGGEGQETQYF.

This clone was counted a single time. The chain combines TRBV5-4 with TRBJ1-1; TRBD1 might be the D (5 bases). The CDR3 runs to 15 residues. Trimming shortened V by 2 bases and J by 4 bases, and 15 bases separated the two germline ends. CDR1 SGHNT and CDR2 YYREEE come from the germline V gene (reference sequence). CDR3 region: CASSFPGIGTTEAFF. The CDR3 DNA sequence: TGTGCCAGCAGCTTCCCAGGGATTGGTACCACTGAAGCTTTCTTT. Filled out from reference TRBV5-4 and TRBJ1-1, the complete variable domain reads ETGVTQSPTHLIKTRGQQVTLRCSSQSGHNTVSWYQQALGQGPQFIFQYYREEENGRGNFPPRFSGLQFPNYSSELNVNALELDDSALYLCASSFPGIGTTEAFFGQGTRLTVV.